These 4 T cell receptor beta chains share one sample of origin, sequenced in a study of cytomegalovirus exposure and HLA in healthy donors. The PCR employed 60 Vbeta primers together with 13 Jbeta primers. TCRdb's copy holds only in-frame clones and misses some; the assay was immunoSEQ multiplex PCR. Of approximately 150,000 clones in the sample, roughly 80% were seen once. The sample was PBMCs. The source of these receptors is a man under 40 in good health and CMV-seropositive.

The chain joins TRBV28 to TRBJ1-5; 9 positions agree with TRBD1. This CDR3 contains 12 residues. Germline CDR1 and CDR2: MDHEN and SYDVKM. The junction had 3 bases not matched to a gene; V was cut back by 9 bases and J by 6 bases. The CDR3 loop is CASGQGTQPQHF. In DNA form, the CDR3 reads TGTGCCAGTGGACAGGGGACTCAGCCCCAGCATTTT.

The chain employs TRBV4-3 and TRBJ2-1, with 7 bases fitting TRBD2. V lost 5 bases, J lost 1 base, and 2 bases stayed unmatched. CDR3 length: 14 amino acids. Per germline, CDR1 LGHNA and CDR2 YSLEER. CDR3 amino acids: CASSRDYSYNEQFF. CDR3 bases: TGCGCCAGCAGCAGGGACTATTCCTACAATGAGCAGTTCTTC.

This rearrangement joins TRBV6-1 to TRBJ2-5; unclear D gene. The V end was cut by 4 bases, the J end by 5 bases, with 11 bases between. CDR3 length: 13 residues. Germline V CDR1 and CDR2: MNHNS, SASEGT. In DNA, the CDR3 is TGTGCCAGCAGTGGCTCAGGCGTGGAGACCCAGTACTTC. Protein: CASSGSGVETQYF.

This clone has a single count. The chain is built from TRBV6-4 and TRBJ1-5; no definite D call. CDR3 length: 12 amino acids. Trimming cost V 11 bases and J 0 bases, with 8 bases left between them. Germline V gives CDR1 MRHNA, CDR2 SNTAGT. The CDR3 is CAGRNSNQPQHF. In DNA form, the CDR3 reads TGTGCCGGGCGCAATAGCAATCAGCCCCAGCATTTT.